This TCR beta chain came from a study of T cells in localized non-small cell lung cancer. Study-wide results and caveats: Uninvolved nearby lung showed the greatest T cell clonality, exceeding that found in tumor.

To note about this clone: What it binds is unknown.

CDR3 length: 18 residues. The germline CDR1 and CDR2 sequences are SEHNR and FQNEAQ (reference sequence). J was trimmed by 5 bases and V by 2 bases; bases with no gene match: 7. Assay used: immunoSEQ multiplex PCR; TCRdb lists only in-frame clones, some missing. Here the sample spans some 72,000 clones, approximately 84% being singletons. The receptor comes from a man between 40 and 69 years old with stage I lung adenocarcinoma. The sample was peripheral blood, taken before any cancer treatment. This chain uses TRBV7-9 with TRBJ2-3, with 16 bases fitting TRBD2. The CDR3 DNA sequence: TGTGCCAGCAGCTTACGGGGACTAGCGGGAGGGTTCGGAGATACGCAGTATTTT. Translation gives CASSLRGLAGGFGDTQYF.